This T cell receptor (beta chain) was documented in a study of CD8 T cells in Susac syndrome (dated by TCRdb to between 2018 and 2021). Regarding the research as a whole: Among the sequenced Susac syndrome patients, over five had clinically active disease and roughly eight were in clinical remission. At the time of blood withdrawal, Susac syndrome patients were either therapy-naive, taking corticosteroids (with some also receiving IVIg), or on IVIg alone. The study used repertoire sequencing to test whether antigen drove CD8+ T cell activation and differentiation in Susac syndrome. Overall study outcomes, separate from this receptor: The number of individuals in the TCR sequencing and HLA analysis was acknowledged as relatively small. The CD4+ T cell repertoire of patients with Susac syndrome showed no detectable clonal expansion.

RNA was extracted using the RNeasy kit, and about 0.5 to 1 ug of the RNA was reverse transcribed with random hexamers. TCR beta CDR3 regions were amplified with the immunoSEQ multiplex PCR assay covering 54 Vbeta and 13 Jbeta segments. Bias from PCR amplification was corrected by using a synthetic template baseline for primer optimization and for computational correction. The authors' pipeline ran thus. Reads were annotated to V, D and J genes according to IMGT and were analyzed with immunoSEQ Analyzer, with only productive sequences retained. Clonality was computed as one minus Shannon entropy normalized by log2 of the number of productive unique sequences. Public and private clones were assessed among the 100 most prevalent clones of each patient and control. Clones were defined as Susac-specific if absent from the healthy and MS cohorts, from 1052 published viral clones and from other ImmuneACCESS disease sequences. The public sequencing data were trimmed at Q25 with fastp and processed into clonotypes with MiXCR by TCRdb, which kept only in-frame beta chains. CDR3 protein duplicates are merged, each entry listing the most common genes and DNA. The V and J calls were not made by the authors but by TCRdb's processing. The sample includes roughly 190,000 distinct CDR3 sequences, with more than 90% observed a single time. 0.098% of the sample lies in the top ten.

Peripheral blood CD8+ and CD4+ T cells from healthy donors, Susac syndrome patients and multiple sclerosis patients were profiled using high-throughput TCR beta sequencing. Recently defined diagnostic criteria for definite or probable disease were met by the Susac syndrome patients. Bulk CD8+ and CD4+ T cells were purified by magnetic negative isolation, while CD8+ TEMRA cells were enriched using FACS. Blood was drawn into EDTA tubes, processed within 24 hours, and PBMCs were isolated by density gradient centrifugation. PBMCs intended for TCR sequencing were cryopreserved in liquid nitrogen and were subsequently thawed in a 37 degrees C water bath. Purity of sorted or isolated CD4+, CD8+ and CD8+ TEMRA cells was at least 90%. Concerning this clonotype itself: This receptor's antigen is unknown. Base qualities are missing; no much larger clone stands one base away.

Counted from cysteine to phenylalanine, this CDR3 has 13 amino acids. Only the CDR3 portion is preserved as DNA: 39 bases, with reading frame beginning at the first base. Reading the germline V gene gives CDR1 MNHEY and CDR2 SVGAGI. V and J are truncated by 5 bases and 4 bases respectively, leaving an intervening sequence of 12 bases. Sequencing was carried out using CD4+ T cells from PBMCs. This TCR derives from a human donor with Susac syndrome. The chain joins TRBV6-5 to TRBJ2-7; the D gene remains uncertain. The CDR3 reads CASSGGRLYEQYF. Read as DNA, the sequence is TGTGCCAGCAGTGGCGGCAGGTTGTACGAGCAGTACTTC.